This T cell receptor beta chain is from a study of Ad26.COV2.S vaccination and SARS-CoV-2 variants. CDR1 and CDR2 (germline): SNHLY, FYNNEI. This CDR3 region has 13 residues. V shed 8 bases and J 4 bases; nucleotides not matched to a gene: 7. Notes on the study in general: It was found that vaccine and placebo recipients had similar non-spike TCR breadth.

Produced via immunoSEQ multiplex PCR; TCRdb's table is partial and in-frame only. The repertoire holds 85,000 to 120,000 clones, with roughly 75% as singletons. This clone is a singleton in its sample. The antigen remains unidentified. The chain links TRBV2 to TRBJ1-2; TRBD1 matches 7 bases. This specimen was peripheral blood, taken after recovery from COVID-19. This sequence originates from a human donor who had recovered from COVID-19. The CDR3, as DNA: TGTGCCAGCCTTTATGACAGGGCCTATGGCTACACCTTC. This translates into CASLYDRAYGYTF.